This TCR beta chain was captured in a study of T cell clonality in common variable immunodeficiency. TCRdb keeps only in-frame clones here, not all; method: immunoSEQ multiplex PCR. The record shows tens of thousands of clones for this sample, with no singletons present. Both groups were predominantly of Caucasian heritage. This clone has more than one count but fewer than ten. The receptor was derived from a person between 18 and 69 years old in good health. Sample: peripheral blood mononuclear cells.

The CDR3 DNA, read in part, is TGTGCCTGGAGCTCCTCCCCCCACACAGATACC. Its translation is CAWSSSPHTDT. The whole CDR3 protein reads CAWSSSPHTDTYTF. The chain combines TRBV30 with TRBJ1-2; D ambiguous. With the read ending 3 residues before the CDR3 end, the germline J gene is used to fill in that end. Germline V lookup: CDR1 GTSNPN, CDR2 SVGIG (reference sequence). The CDR3 runs to 14 residues.